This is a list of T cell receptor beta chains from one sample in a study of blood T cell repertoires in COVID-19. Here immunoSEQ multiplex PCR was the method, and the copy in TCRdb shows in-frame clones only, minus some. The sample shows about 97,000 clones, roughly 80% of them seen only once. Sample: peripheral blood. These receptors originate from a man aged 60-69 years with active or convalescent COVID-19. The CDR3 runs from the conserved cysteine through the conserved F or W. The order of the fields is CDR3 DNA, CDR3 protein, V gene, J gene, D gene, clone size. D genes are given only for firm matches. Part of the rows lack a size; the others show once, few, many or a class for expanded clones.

CDR3nt: TGTGCCAGCATGCAATACGGAGGGAATACAGATACGCAGTATTTT
CDR3aa: CASMQYGGNTDTQYF
v_gene: TRBV5-8
j_gene: TRBJ2-3
d_gene: NA
abundance: NA

CDR3nt: TGTGCCAGCAGTTCCCTAGCGGGAGGGCCTATGGGCAATGAGCAGTTCTTC
CDR3aa: CASSSLAGGPMGNEQFF
v_gene: TRBV27
j_gene: TRBJ2-1
d_gene: TRBD2
abundance: few

CDR3nt: TGCGCCAGCACCCAGGAAGGAAGCACAGATACGCAGTATTTT
CDR3aa: CASTQEGSTDTQYF
v_gene: TRBV5-1
j_gene: TRBJ2-3
d_gene: NA
abundance: many

CDR3nt: TGTGCCAGCAGACATAGCGGGAGGGGGACAGATACGCAGTATTTT
CDR3aa: CASRHSGRGTDTQYF
v_gene: TRBV4-2
j_gene: TRBJ2-3
d_gene: TRBD2
abundance: NA

CDR3nt: TGTGCCAGCAGTTCGAGGGACAGGGGGCATGGCTACACCTTC
CDR3aa: CASSSRDRGHGYTF
v_gene: TRBV27
j_gene: TRBJ1-2
d_gene: TRBD1
abundance: NA

CDR3nt: TGCGCCAGCAGCTTAGGGACAGCAGAGACCCAGTACTTC
CDR3aa: CASSLGTAETQYF
v_gene: TRBV5-1
j_gene: TRBJ2-5
d_gene: TRBD1
abundance: NA

CDR3nt: TGTGCCAGCGGGAGTCCAGATACGCAGTATTTT
CDR3aa: CASGSPDTQYF
v_gene: TRBV5-4
j_gene: TRBJ2-3
d_gene: NA
abundance: NA

CDR3nt: TGTGCCAGCAGTGAACTAGCGACAGGGGTGCTGTTTTTT
CDR3aa: CASSELATGVLFF
v_gene: TRBV6-1
j_gene: TRBJ2-2
d_gene: TRBD1
abundance: once

CDR3nt: TGTGCCAGCAGATCACACGGCGGGAGGGCCTCCTACAATGAGCAGTTCTTC
CDR3aa: CASRSHGGRASYNEQFF
v_gene: TRBV11-2
j_gene: TRBJ2-1
d_gene: TRBD2
abundance: NA

CDR3nt: TGTGCCAGCACCGTCAGGACTATTTTCGCCGGGGAGCTGTTTTTT
CDR3aa: CASTVRTIFAGELFF
v_gene: TRBV11-3
j_gene: TRBJ2-2
d_gene: NA
abundance: NA

CDR3nt: TGTGCCAGCAGCTTCTTAACTAGCGGGGCCTACAATGAGCAGTTCTTC
CDR3aa: CASSFLTSGAYNEQFF
v_gene: TRBV3-1/TRBV3-2
j_gene: TRBJ2-1
d_gene: TRBD2
abundance: NA

CDR3nt: TGTGCCAGCAGCAAAACGAGGTCCCCCCGGGAGGACTACGAGCAGTACTTC
CDR3aa: CASSKTRSPREDYEQYF
v_gene: TRBV21-1
j_gene: TRBJ2-7
d_gene: NA
abundance: once

CDR3nt: TGTGCCAGCAGTAGAATACAGAACACTGAAGCTTTCTTT
CDR3aa: CASSRIQNTEAFF
v_gene: TRBV6-2/TRBV6-3
j_gene: TRBJ1-1
d_gene: NA
abundance: NA

CDR3nt: TGTGCCAGCAGCTTAGGTGGCAGGTCGAACACTGAAGCTTTCTTT
CDR3aa: CASSLGGRSNTEAFF
v_gene: TRBV7-3
j_gene: TRBJ1-1
d_gene: NA
abundance: NA

CDR3nt: TGTGCCAGTAGTATAGATCAAACTCGGCCCCAGCATTTT
CDR3aa: CASSIDQTRPQHF
v_gene: TRBV19
j_gene: TRBJ1-5
d_gene: NA
abundance: once

CDR3nt: TGCGCCAGCAGCTACAGGGATGGGGCCAACGTCCTGACTTTC
CDR3aa: CASSYRDGANVLTF
v_gene: TRBV5-1
j_gene: TRBJ2-6
d_gene: NA
abundance: NA